One and the same sample provided the 30 T cell receptor beta chains below, sequenced in a study of tissue T cells after allogeneic stem cell transplantation (dated by TCRdb to between 2021 and 2024). The sample's time point label, decoded: mouse harvest day 7 after allogeneic transplant. Mouse grafts consisting of 10^7 T-cell-depleted bone marrow cells combined with 10^6 splenic CD5+ T cells were administered by tail vein injection. The library was prepared using the immunoSEQ multiplex PCR assay. TCRdb stores this immuneACCESS table with in-frame sequences only. Part of the clones is absent; in the studies checked, under half of the shortfall reflects unresolved V genes, and no reason is known for the rest. This sample lists some 10,000 clones; 35% to 45% were detected once. The ten biggest clones cover roughly 2% of the sample. The sequenced material came from skin. Receptor source: a female BALB/c mouse given C57BL/6 T cells with graft-versus-host disease after an allogeneic hematopoietic cell transplant.

A note on this clone: The gene names here belong to mouse. Read sequence stops 1 residue before the CDR3 end, and the germline J gene provides the missing end. The rearrangement uses TRBV26 and TRBJ2-1; 7 positions match TRBD2. V was pared by 0 bases and J by 0 bases, with 2 bases of the junction left unmatched. The CDR3 has 16 residues. Germline CDR1 and CDR2: KGHPV and FQNQEV (reference sequence). The chain's CDR3 is CASSLSGGYNYAEQFF. The sequenced part of the CDR3 DNA is TGTGCCAGCAGTCTGTCTGGGGGGTATAACTATGCTGAGCAGTTC.

The count of this clone is one. Gene labels here are mouse ones. The missing CDR3 end, 1 residue past where the read stops, is filled in from the germline J gene. The chain combines TRBV13-3 with TRBJ1-1; D gene uncertain. Trimming left V 5 bases short and J 0 bases short, with 8 bases between. Germline CDR1 is NNHDY and CDR2 is SYVADS. This CDR3 has 13 amino acids. Incomplete CDR3 DNA: TGTGCCAGCAGGCCTCAAGCAAACACAGAAGTCTTC. Translation: CASRPQANTEVF. The full-length CDR3 reads as CASRPQANTEVFF.

Regarding this clone: The genes and germline here are from mouse. The read is 1 residue too short to cover the CDR3 end, so that end is filled in from the germline J gene. This sample also contains other DNA sequences that code for the same CDR3. The chain employs TRBV3 and TRBJ2-7, with TRBD2 matching 10 bases. The CDR3 covers 14 residues. Trimming took 5 bases from V and 4 from J; bases not matched to a gene: 5. Germline lookup yields CDR1 SNHLY and CDR2 FYNGKV (reference sequence). The CDR3 loop reads CASSPRTGGYEQYF. CDR3 DNA, as far as it was read: TGTGCCAGCAGCCCCCGGACTGGGGGATATGAACAGTAC.

In its sample, this clone was seen once. Genes here carry mouse names. Read sequence stops 1 residue before the CDR3 end, and the germline J gene provides the missing end. The chain couples TRBV26 to TRBJ1-3; the match to TRBD1 covers 8 bases. CDR3 length: 13 residues. J was trimmed by 8 bases and V by 0 bases; bases with no gene match: 0. From germline, CDR1 is KGHPV and CDR2 FQNQEV (reference sequence). The CDR3 reads CASSLSTGDTLYF. CDR3 DNA (partial): TGTGCCAGCAGTCTGTCGACAGGGGATACGCTCTAT.

With regard to this clone: The gene names here belong to mouse. The CDR3 loop reads CASRLGTGESQNTLYF. Partial CDR3 DNA: TGTGCCAGCAGACTCGGGACTGGGGAAAGTCAAAACACCTTGTAC. V gene TRBV24 combines with J gene TRBJ2-4; 10 nucleotides align to TRBD2. The CDR3 goes on 1 residue after the read ends, and that part is filled in from the germline J gene. The V segment lost 6 bases and the J segment 0 bases; nucleotides outside the gene matches: 6. This CDR3 contains 16 residues. Germline CDR1 is KGHTA and CDR2 is FRNEEI.

On this clone itself: Genes and germline come from the mouse. The CDR3 end falls 1 residue outside the read, so it is completed with the germline J gene. The chain links TRBV26 to TRBJ1-1, with D hard to call. The V gene's germline CDR1 is KGHPV and CDR2 FQNQEV (reference sequence). The CDR3 covers 14 residues. Trimming took 0 bases from V and 0 from J, leaving 5 bases between them. The CDR3 bases that were read are TGTGCCAGCAGTCTGTCATCTGCAAACACAGAAGTCTTC. Translating it yields CASSLSSANTEVF. The CDR3, in full, reads CASSLSSANTEVFF.

Note on this clone: Gene names are mouse gene names. The DNA ends 1 residue before the CDR3 does, and the rest of the CDR3 is filled in from the germline J gene. This chain connects TRBV12-1 to TRBJ2-3; D ambiguous. The CDR3 sequence is 14 residues long. Germline-derived CDR1 and CDR2 are SGHSN and HYEKVE. Between the trimmed V and J ends, which lost 6 bases and 0 bases, there was a span of 12 bases. CDR3 in amino acids: CASLATISAETLYF. The DNA read from the CDR3 is TGTGCCAGCCTCGCCACAATTAGTGCAGAAACGCTGTAT.

Comments on this clone: Gene names are mouse gene names. The missing CDR3 end, 1 residue past where the read stops, is filled in from the germline J gene. The chain joins TRBV3 to TRBJ1-3; D possibly corresponds to TRBD1 (5 bases). Looked up from germline, CDR1 is SNHLY and CDR2 is FYNGKV (reference sequence). This CDR3 is built from 14 residues. With 5 bases removed from V and 3 bases from J, the gap between germline ends came to 11 bases. The covered CDR3 bases are TGTGCCAGCAGCGAGAGGGGTGGTGGAAATACGCTCTAT. As protein: CASSERGGGNTLY. The entire CDR3 is CASSERGGGNTLYF.

This clone rates as medium-sized. The gene names here belong to mouse. From the germline J gene comes the end of the CDR3, since the read stops 1 residue before it. The chain employs TRBV26 and TRBJ2-7; maybe TRBD1 (7 bases). CDR3 length: 13 residues. Trimming took off 3 bases at V and 7 bases at J, with 13 bases between the two ends. Looked up from germline, CDR1 is KGHPV and CDR2 is FQNQEV (reference sequence). CDR3: CASSLEGAGEQYF. The CDR3 bases that were read are TGTGCCAGCAGTCTAGAGGGGGCTGGGGAACAGTAC.

Turning to this clone: Germline and genes: mouse. The DNA read from the CDR3 is TGCTCCAGCAGTCAATGGGACAAGGGGGAACAGTAC. Its protein is CSSSQWDKGEQY. The complete CDR3 protein is CSSSQWDKGEQYF. V usage is TRBV23 and J usage is TRBJ2-7; the table's D call TRBD1 went unverified against the DNA. The CDR3 end falls 1 residue outside the read, so it is completed with the germline J gene. Germline lookup yields CDR1 KGHTA and CDR2 FQNQQP. This CDR3 comprises 13 residues.

Note on this clone: Gene names refer to mouse genes. Read data end 1 residue before the CDR3 end; the end is taken from the germline J gene. Other DNA sequences in the same sample also yield this CDR3. The genes are TRBV3 and TRBJ1-3; D might be TRBD1 (6 bases). The ends were cut back, 5 bases at V and 0 bases at J, with 8 bases in the middle. Germline V CDR1 and CDR2: SNHLY, FYNGKV (reference sequence). The CDR3 extends over 14 amino acids. The CDR3 reads CASSTQGSGNTLYF. The part of the CDR3 DNA that was read is TGTGCCAGCAGCACACAGGGTTCTGGAAATACGCTCTAT.

About this clone: Gene names are mouse gene names. The read stops 1 residue short of the end of the CDR3; the missing end is completed from the germline J gene. The same CDR3 also results from other DNA sequences found in this sample. The chain carries TRBV26 and TRBJ2-1; 8 bases match TRBD2. Germline-derived CDR1 and CDR2 are KGHPV and FQNQEV (reference sequence). V lost 2 bases, J lost 7 bases, and 4 bases stayed unmatched. There are 14 residues in the CDR3. CDR3 sequence: CASSLGGAGAEQFF. The CDR3 bases that were read are TGTGCCAGCAGTCTGGGGGGGGCCGGGGCTGAGCAGTTC.

A note on this clone: Genes here carry mouse names. The CDR3 end lies 1 residue beyond the end of the read and is filled in from the germline J gene. This chain connects TRBV23 to TRBJ2-7; TRBD2 is the table's D call, not checked against the DNA. Germline V gene data show CDR1 as KGHTA and CDR2 as FQNQQP. The CDR3 contains 15 residues. Incomplete CDR3 DNA: TGCTCCAGCAGTCAAGTCTGGGGGAGCTCCTATGAACAGTAC. Encoded protein: CSSSQVWGSSYEQY. The CDR3 in full is CSSSQVWGSSYEQYF.

The count of this clone is one. Germline and genes: mouse. The CDR3 region is CSSSQYGQGKDTQYF. The CDR3 bases that were read are TGCTCCAGCAGTCAATACGGACAGGGGAAAGACACCCAGTAC. The chain uses TRBV23 and TRBJ2-5; TRBD1 was called by the table and not checked on the DNA. The CDR3 end is not reached by the read, which stops 1 residue before it; the germline J gene fills it in. The CDR3 covers 15 residues. CDR1 and CDR2 (germline): KGHTA, FQNQQP. Filled out from reference TRBV23 and TRBJ2-5, the complete variable domain reads DAAVTQKPRYLIKMKGQEAEMKCIPEKGHTAVFWYQQKQSKELKFLIYFQNQQPLDQIDMVKERFSAVCPSSSLCSLGIRTCEAEDSALYLCSSSQYGQGKDTQYFGPGTRLLVL.

Worth noting for this clone: Gene names follow the mouse nomenclature. CDR3 region: CASSLYRDSAETLYF. The DNA read from the CDR3 is TGTGCCAGCAGTCTGTATAGGGACAGTGCAGAAACGCTGTAT. This chain links TRBV24 with TRBJ2-3; D tentatively fits TRBD1 or TRBD2 (5 bases each). The read gets to within 1 residue of the CDR3 end, and the germline J gene fills in the rest. The CDR3 runs 15 residues. CDR1 is KGHTA, CDR2 FRNEEI, per germline. V was trimmed by 0 bases and J by 0 bases, leaving 7 bases between them.

In regard to this clone: Gene names are mouse gene names. Other DNA sequences in the sample encode the same CDR3. CDR3 residues: CASSLEGQGDTQYF. The DNA read from the CDR3 is TGTGCCAGCTCTCTCGAGGGACAGGGAGACACCCAGTAC. The rearrangement uses TRBV12-2 and TRBJ2-5, with TRBD1 matching over 9 bases. The read ends 1 residue early relative to the CDR3; the germline J gene fills the gap. The length of the CDR3 is 14 residues. Germline assignment: CDR1 SGHLS and CDR2 HYDKME. With V trimmed by 0 bases and J by 5 bases, 2 bases remained unmatched. Variable domain in full (rest from reference TRBV12-2 and TRBJ2-5): NSGVVQSPRYIIKGKGERSILKCIPISGHLSVAWYQQTQGQELKFFIQHYDKMERDKGNLPSRFSVQQFDDYHSEMNMSALELEDSAVYFCASSLEGQGDTQYFGPGTRLLVL.

This clone has more than one count but fewer than ten. Genes and germline come from the mouse. The sequence runs out 1 residue before the end of the CDR3; the remainder is reconstructed from the germline J gene. The chain joins TRBV31 to TRBJ1-6; D call uncertain. TRBJ1-6 is an ORF, with its function uncertain. Germline V lookup: CDR1 GKSSPN, CDR2 SITVG. The V and J ends lost 1 base and 0 bases respectively, with 7 bases between them. The CDR3 sequence is 15 residues long. CDR3 DNA, as far as it was read: TGTGCCTGGAGTCAGACAAATTCCTATAATTCGCCCCTCTAC. Protein: CAWSQTNSYNSPLY. The entire CDR3 is CAWSQTNSYNSPLYF.

Points on this clone: Here the gene names and germline are mouse. From the germline J gene comes the end of the CDR3, since the read stops 1 residue before it. This rearrangement joins TRBV3 to TRBJ1-3; a weak D match, TRBD1 (5 bases). Looked up from germline, CDR1 is SNHLY and CDR2 is FYNGKV (reference sequence). This CDR3 spans 15 amino acids. The V gene lost 1 base and the J gene lost 0 bases, with 7 bases spanning the gap. CDR3 region: CASSLGGNSGNTLYF. The covered CDR3 bases are TGTGCCAGCAGCTTAGGGGGGAATTCTGGAAATACGCTCTAT.

By sample fraction, this clone is medium-sized. Mouse germline and gene names are used. CDR3 DNA, as far as it was read: TGTGCCAGCAGCCAAGAAGGAGGAGACACCCAGTAC. Translated: CASSQEGGDTQY. The entire CDR3 is CASSQEGGDTQYF. This chain links TRBV2 with TRBJ2-5; D not certain. Read sequence stops 1 residue before the CDR3 end, and the germline J gene provides the missing end. This CDR3 has 13 residues. CDR1 LGHNA and CDR2 YSYQKL come from the germline V gene. V was clipped by 0 bases and J by 5 bases, with 6 bases between them.

This clone was observed a single time. Gene names and germline refer to mouse. The CDR3 end lies 1 residue beyond the end of the read and is filled in from the germline J gene. This sequence joins TRBV4 and TRBJ2-5, with 14 bases lining up with TRBD2. J gave up 8 bases and V 7 bases, and 5 bases lay outside the gene matches. Germline values: CDR1 LGHDT, CDR2 YNNKQL (reference sequence). The CDR3 totals 14 residues. The CDR3 spells CASTGTGGARTQYF. The sequenced part of the CDR3 DNA is TGTGCCAGCACCGGGACTGGGGGGGCGCGCACCCAGTAC.

This clone has more than one count but fewer than ten. Genes here carry mouse names. The CDR3 end is not reached by the read, which stops 1 residue before it; the germline J gene fills it in. V and J are TRBV13-2 and TRBJ2-4; D might be TRBD2 (5 bases). V dropped 5 bases and J dropped 0 bases, with 7 bases sitting between them. Germline lookup yields CDR1 NNHNN and CDR2 SYGAGS (reference sequence). This CDR3 spans 13 amino acids. The CDR3 reads CASGGLSQNTLYF. CDR3 DNA (partial): TGTGCCAGCGGAGGACTTAGTCAAAACACCTTGTAC.

A note on this clone: Genes here carry mouse names. The CDR3 goes on 1 residue after the read ends, and that part is filled in from the germline J gene. This chain connects TRBV26 to TRBJ2-4; D not certain. The CDR3 has 11 amino acids. Germline loops: CDR1 KGHPV, CDR2 FQNQEV (reference sequence). The V end lost 7 bases, the J end lost 3 bases, and 5 bases lay between the germline ends. The CDR3 bases that were read are TGTGCCAGCATGAGGCAAAACACCTTGTAC. It is translated as CASMRQNTLY. The complete CDR3 protein is CASMRQNTLYF.

Only a few counts were recorded for this clone. Gene names are mouse gene names. The sequenced fragment ends 1 residue before the CDR3 boundary, so the rest is inferred from the germline J gene. The rearrangement uses TRBV26 and TRBJ2-5; D ambiguous. The CDR3 totals 14 residues. The germline gives CDR1 KGHPV, CDR2 FQNQEV (reference sequence). Trimming took off 4 bases at V and 0 bases at J, with 8 bases between the two ends. CDR3 DNA (partial): TGTGCCAGCAGTCCCACACATAACCAAGACACCCAGTAC. This encodes CASSPTHNQDTQY. The full CDR3 is CASSPTHNQDTQYF.

This clone was found a few times. The listed genes are named as in mouse. The read is 1 residue too short to cover the CDR3 end, so that end is filled in from the germline J gene. V is TRBV26 and J is TRBJ2-7; D perhaps matches TRBD1 (5 bases). Germline V gene sequence: CDR1 KGHPV, CDR2 FQNQEV (reference sequence). The CDR3 loop spans 12 amino acids. Trimming cost V 0 bases and J 6 bases, with 6 bases left between them. The CDR3 is CASSLSGVEQYF. The CDR3 DNA, read in part, is TGTGCCAGCAGTCTGTCAGGGGTTGAACAGTAC.

With respect to this clone: Gene names refer to mouse genes. The DNA ends 1 residue before the CDR3 does, and the rest of the CDR3 is filled in from the germline J gene. The chain couples TRBV1 to TRBJ1-5, with D hard to call. Looked up from germline, CDR1 is NSQYPW and CDR2 is LRSPGD (reference sequence). Trimming pared 0 bases from V and 2 bases from J, leaving 2 bases between. The CDR3 runs 13 residues. Incomplete CDR3 DNA: TGCACCTGCAGTGCAGATTACAACCAGGCTCCGCTT. This gives the protein CTCSADYNQAPL. The whole CDR3 is CTCSADYNQAPLF.

In the case of this clone: The germline and genes are mouse ones. The read halts 1 residue ahead of the CDR3 end, with the missing end drawn from the germline J gene. The V call is TRBV3, the J call TRBJ2-5; 7 nucleotides agree with TRBD1. Germline V gene lookup returns CDR1 SNHLY and CDR2 FYNGKV (reference sequence). The CDR3 is 13 residues long. Losses at the gene ends were 5 bases for V and 2 bases for J; bases not matched to a gene: 1. CDR3 DNA (partial): TGTGCCAGCAGCACAGGGGTCCAAGACACCCAGTAC. Translating it yields CASSTGVQDTQY. From start to end, the CDR3 is CASSTGVQDTQYF. Full variable domain (remainder filled in from reference TRBV3 and TRBJ2-5): GPKVLQIPSHQIIDMGQMVTLNCDPVSNHLYFYWYKQILGQQMEFLVNFYNGKVMEKSKLFKDQFSVERPDGSYFTLKIQPTALEDSAVYFCASSTGVQDTQYFGPGTRLLVL.

A word on this clone: Mouse germline and gene names are used. Sequencing ends 1 residue short of the CDR3 end; the germline J gene provides the rest. This chain connects TRBV16 to TRBJ2-7; D is perhaps TRBD2 (6 bases). The V end was cut by 2 bases, the J end by 6 bases, with 14 bases between. Germline V gene data show CDR1 as SGHSA and CDR2 as FRNQAP. The CDR3 extends over 14 amino acids. The DNA read from the CDR3 is TGTGCAAGCAGCTTACCCAGACTGGATTCTGAACAGTAC. It encodes CASSLPRLDSEQY. The whole CDR3 region reads CASSLPRLDSEQYF.

This clone was seen only a few times. Here the gene names and germline are mouse. The read comes to an end 1 residue before the CDR3 does, leaving the germline J gene to fill in the end. The J gene is TRBJ2-1, the V gene TRBV4; 10 bases map to TRBD2. The CDR3 is 15 residues long. The J segment lost 1 base and the V segment lost 5 bases, leaving 2 bases of the junction unmatched. The germline CDR1 and CDR2 sequences are LGHDT and YNNKQL (reference sequence). The CDR3 spells CASSPTGGNYAEQFF. CDR3 DNA (partial): TGTGCCAGCAGCCCGACTGGGGGGAACTATGCTGAGCAGTTC.

A remark on this clone: The germline and genes are mouse ones. The CDR3 end falls 1 residue outside the read, so it is completed with the germline J gene. The chain carries TRBV3 and TRBJ2-4; D is perhaps TRBD1 (6 bases). Germline V gene data show CDR1 as SNHLY and CDR2 as FYNGKV (reference sequence). The CDR3 extends over 14 amino acids. V lost 6 bases to trimming and J lost 0 bases, with 10 bases between them. The CDR3 bases that were read are TGTGCCAGCAGTCGGGACAATAGTCAAAACACCTTGTAC. It specifies CASSRDNSQNTLY. The entire CDR3 protein reads CASSRDNSQNTLYF.

This clone appeared a single time. All gene names here are mouse names. From the germline J gene comes the end of the CDR3, since the read stops 1 residue before it. V gene TRBV3 combines with J gene TRBJ2-4; D remains unclear. Germline assignment: CDR1 SNHLY and CDR2 FYNGKV (reference sequence). V was clipped by 0 bases and J by 0 bases, with 7 bases between them. CDR3 length equals 15 residues. CDR3 region: CASSLAQRSQNTLYF. The CDR3 bases that were read are TGTGCCAGCAGCTTAGCGCAGCGTAGTCAAAACACCTTGTAC. The variable domain in full, completed from reference TRBV3 and TRBJ2-4, reads GPKVLQIPSHQIIDMGQMVTLNCDPVSNHLYFYWYKQILGQQMEFLVNFYNGKVMEKSKLFKDQFSVERPDGSYFTLKIQPTALEDSAVYFCASSLAQRSQNTLYFGAGTRLSVL.